Presented here are 24 T cell receptor beta chains from one specimen sequenced in a study of T cells in women clearing cervical HPV infection. Profiling relied on immunoSEQ multiplex PCR, and the TCRdb table lists in-frame clones only, not all of them. The repertoire table contains fewer than 35,000 clones. The source material was blood buffy coat. These receptors were collected from a woman between 18 and 69 years old with a cervical HPV16 infection that either progressed to CIN3+ or cleared (not recorded which).

About this clone: The CDR3 end is not reached by the read, which stops 3 residues before it; the germline J gene fills it in. The chain combines TRBV19 with TRBJ2-7; no clear D gene. Per the germline V gene, CDR1 is LNHDA and CDR2 is SQIVND (reference sequence). V was trimmed by 2 bases and J by 6 bases, leaving 11 bases between them. The CDR3 consists of 13 residues. This chain's CDR3 is CASSIRRQVEQYF. The sequenced CDR3 bases are TGTGCCAGTAGTATAAGGCGCCAGGTCGAG.

Worth noting for this clone: The read stops 3 residues short of the end of the CDR3; the missing end is completed from the germline J gene. The rearrangement uses TRBV7-3 and TRBJ2-3, with D possibly being TRBD1 (5 bases). V was pared by 5 bases and J by 2 bases, with 20 bases between. Germline V gene sequence: CDR1 SGHTA, CDR2 FQGTGA. The CDR3 loop spans 17 amino acids. This CDR3 reads CASSKSPQGAHTDTQYF. The part of the CDR3 DNA that was read is TGTGCCAGCAGCAAATCCCCGCAGGGTGCGCACACAGATACG.

A remark on this clone: The CDR3 end lies 3 residues beyond the end of the read and is filled in from the germline J gene. The chain joins TRBV5-1 to TRBJ1-1, with D possibly matching TRBD1 (5 bases). CDR1 and CDR2 (germline): SGHRS, YFSETQ. The CDR3 has 12 residues. V shed 4 bases and J shed 4 bases, with 8 bases lying between them. CDR3 DNA (partial): TGCGCCAGCAGCATTAGGGGCACTGAA. It codes for CASSIRGTE. The entire CDR3 sequence reads CASSIRGTEAFF.

About this clone itself: The read finishes 3 residues shy of the CDR3 end, and the germline J gene is used to complete it. The chain links TRBV7-6 to TRBJ2-2; 7 bases align to TRBD2. The CDR3 loop spans 16 amino acids. Germline-derived CDR1 and CDR2 are SGHVS and FNYEAQ. Trimming took 7 bases from V and 7 from J; bases not matched to a gene: 15. The covered CDR3 bases are TGTGCCAGCACCCCCCGGGCGGGAGTTAGTTTCGGGGAG. Translating it yields CASTPRAGVSFGE. The whole CDR3 sequence is CASTPRAGVSFGELFF.

Of note for this clone: The read terminates 3 residues before the CDR3 end, so the remaining end is supplied by the germline J gene. The chain combines TRBV19 with TRBJ2-2, with D possibly TRBD1 on 6 matching bases. V gave up 7 bases and J gave up 3 bases, with 18 bases separating them. This CDR3 has 16 residues. Germline CDR1 reads LNHDA; CDR2 reads SQIVND (reference sequence). CDR3: CASTTKGEADTGELFF. The DNA read from the CDR3 is TGTGCCAGTACTACTAAGGGGGAAGCGGACACCGGGGAG.

CDR3 DNA, as far as it was read: TGTGCCAGTAGTATAGCAGCGGGGGTGAACACCGGGGAG. Its translation: CASSIAAGVNTGE. In full, the CDR3 reads CASSIAAGVNTGELFF. The rearrangement joins TRBV19 to TRBJ2-2; TRBD2 matches at 8 bases. The read finishes 3 residues shy of the CDR3 end, and the germline J gene is used to complete it. The junction had 2 bases not matched to a gene; V was cut back by 1 base and J by 1 base. CDR3 length equals 16 residues. Germline CDR1 and CDR2: LNHDA and SQIVND (reference sequence).

With respect to this clone: The CDR3 end falls 3 residues outside the read, so it is completed with the germline J gene. This chain connects TRBV18 to TRBJ2-2, with D possibly being TRBD1 (5 bases). This CDR3 spans 14 amino acids. Germline values: CDR1 KGHSH, CDR2 LQKENI. The chain's CDR3 is CASSPGPGANVLFF. CDR3 DNA, as far as it was read: TGTGCCAGCTCACCAGGGCCTGGGGCCAACGTG.

Note on this clone: Coverage ceases 3 residues before the CDR3 finishes, and the germline J gene fills in the end. The chain has TRBV5-1 and TRBJ1-3; 8 bases agree with TRBD1. Germline trimming cut 4 bases from V and 4 bases from J; bases unmatched to any gene: 4. The CDR3 runs to 14 residues. Germline CDR1 is SGHRS and CDR2 is YFSETQ. The CDR3 DNA, read in part, is TGCGCCAGCAGCGCCCGGACAGGGGGAAACACC. It encodes CASSARTGGNT. The whole CDR3 protein is CASSARTGGNTIYF.

A word on this clone: With the read ending 3 residues before the CDR3 end, the germline J gene is used to fill in that end. This chain connects TRBV7-8 to TRBJ2-3; unclear D gene. V was cut by 3 bases and J by 4 bases, with 5 bases left in between. The CDR3 contains 12 residues. Germline V gene lookup returns CDR1 SGHVS and CDR2 FQNEAQ. The part of the CDR3 DNA that was read is TGTGCCAGCAGCTTCGGTGCAGATACG. It is translated as CASSFGADT. The full CDR3 protein reads CASSFGADTQYF.

About this clone itself: The read ends 3 residues before the CDR3 terminus; that terminus is restored from the germline J gene. The chain uses TRBV29-1 and TRBJ2-5; 9 nucleotides match TRBD2. J lost 0 bases, V lost 2 bases, and 4 bases had no gene match. The CDR3 spans 15 residues. CDR1 and CDR2 (germline): SQVTM, ANQGSEA. CDR3 protein: CSVEIAGEYQETQYF. CDR3 DNA (partial): TGCAGCGTTGAAATAGCGGGGGAGTACCAAGAGACC.

With regard to this clone: The read terminates 3 residues before the CDR3 end, so the remaining end is supplied by the germline J gene. The gene calls are TRBV30 and TRBJ2-3; the D call may be TRBD1 or TRBD2 (5 bases each). CDR3 size: 13 residues. Germline assignment: CDR1 GTSNPN and CDR2 SVGIG (reference sequence). Incomplete CDR3 DNA: TGTGCCTGGAGTCGAGGGGTAGCTGAGACG. This sequence encodes CAWSRGVAET. The full CDR3 is CAWSRGVAETQYF.

With respect to this clone: The read stops 3 residues short of the end of the CDR3; the missing end is completed from the germline J gene. The rearrangement links TRBV7-2 to TRBJ2-5; D gene uncertain. V lost 4 bases, J lost 0 bases, and 9 bases lay in between. Germline CDR1 SGHTA, CDR2 FQGNSA. The CDR3 spans 14 residues. The CDR3 sequence is CASSSSRYQETQYF. The DNA read from the CDR3 is TGTGCCAGCAGCTCCTCAAGGTACCAAGAGACC.

Details on this clone: The missing CDR3 end, 3 residues past where the read stops, is filled in from the germline J gene. The chain employs TRBV19 and TRBJ1-1; 7 positions agree with TRBD1. The CDR3 runs 14 residues. Germline V gene data show CDR1 as LNHDA and CDR2 as SQIVND (reference sequence). Trimming cost V 4 bases and J 7 bases; bases outside gene matches: 9. Partial CDR3 DNA: TGTGCCAGTAGTAACACCAGGGGGATTGGTGAA. This encodes CASSNTRGIGE. The entire CDR3 sequence reads CASSNTRGIGEAFF.

The DNA read from the CDR3 is TGCAGTGCTAGTAGACTGGGGGGCTACGAG. Protein sequence: CSASRLGGYE. In full, the CDR3 reads CSASRLGGYEQYF. The V gene is TRBV20-1, the J gene TRBJ2-7, with a tentative D call TRBD2 (6 bases). The CDR3 end falls 3 residues outside the read, so it is completed with the germline J gene. Trimming took 3 bases from V and 3 from J, leaving 12 bases between them. Per the germline V gene, CDR1 is DFQATT and CDR2 is SNEGSKA (reference sequence). This CDR3 is 13 amino acids long.

For this clone: The read is 3 residues too short to cover the CDR3 end, so that end is filled in from the germline J gene. This sequence joins TRBV30 and TRBJ2-3, with D perhaps matching TRBD1 (5 bases). Per germline, CDR1 GTSNPN and CDR2 SVGIG (reference sequence). The CDR3 is 14 residues long. CDR3 sequence: CAWSSGRINQPQYF. The DNA read from the CDR3 is TGTGCCTGGAGCTCAGGGCGGATCAATCAGCCG.

In regard to this clone: The CDR3 end lies 3 residues beyond the end of the read and is filled in from the germline J gene. The chain couples TRBV16 to TRBJ2-7, with TRBD1 matching 7 bases. The CDR3 sequence is 13 residues long. The germline V gene encodes CDR1 KGHSY and CDR2 FQNENV. Germline trimming cut 5 bases from V and 2 bases from J; bases unmatched to any gene: 3. CDR3 DNA, as far as it was read: TGTGCCAGCAGCGGGGACAGAACCTACGAG. Its protein product is CASSGDRTYE. The entire CDR3 reads CASSGDRTYEQYF.

The CDR3: CASSLPPGQGRIQYF. CDR3 DNA (partial): TGTGCCAGCAGCCTTCCTCCGGGACAGGGTAGGATT. The gene calls are TRBV7-2 and TRBJ2-4, with 9 bases lining up with TRBD1. Sequencing ends 3 residues short of the CDR3 end; the germline J gene provides the rest. Germline V gene lookup returns CDR1 SGHTA and CDR2 FQGNSA. The CDR3 consists of 15 residues.

Concerning this clone: The observed sequence ends 3 residues before the CDR3 terminus, with the missing tail filled in from the germline J gene. The rearrangement joins TRBV19 to TRBJ2-4; D perhaps matches TRBD2 (6 bases). Germline-derived CDR1 and CDR2 are LNHDA and SQIVND (reference sequence). V dropped 5 bases and J dropped 7 bases, with 15 bases sitting between them. There are 14 residues in the CDR3. The covered CDR3 bases are TGTGCCAGTAGTGACCCTTGGCTAGCGAACATT. It yields the protein CASSDPWLANI. From start to end, the CDR3 is CASSDPWLANIQYF. Using reference TRBV19 and TRBJ2-4 for the parts outside the CDR3, the full variable domain is DGGITQSPKYLFRKEGQNVTLSCEQNLNHDAMYWYRQDPGQGLRLIYYSQIVNDFQKGDIAEGYSVSREKKESFPLTVTSAQKNPTAFYLCASSDPWLANIQYFGAGTRLSVL.

A remark on this clone: The read ends 3 residues before the CDR3 terminus; that terminus is restored from the germline J gene. V usage is TRBV5-3 and J usage is TRBJ1-2, with D hard to call. TRBV5-3 has ORF status, its function being uncertain. The CDR3 sequence is 12 residues long. Between the trimmed V and J ends, which lost 3 bases and 4 bases, there was a span of 7 bases. The CDR3: CARSSGSYGYTF. The DNA read from the CDR3 is TGTGCCAGAAGCTCGGGGTCCTATGGC.

Note on this clone: The sequenced fragment ends 3 residues before the CDR3 boundary, so the rest is inferred from the germline J gene. The chain links TRBV20-1 to TRBJ2-7, with TRBD1 matching over 7 bases. The length of the CDR3 is 12 residues. CDR1 DFQATT and CDR2 SNEGSKA come from the germline V gene (reference sequence). The ends lost 6 bases at V and 4 bases at J; junction bases unmatched: 6. Here the CDR3 reads CSAATTGYEQYF. The sequenced CDR3 bases are TGCAGTGCGGCGACGACAGGGTACGAG.

Comments on this clone: The DNA ends 3 residues before the CDR3 does, and the rest of the CDR3 is filled in from the germline J gene. The gene calls are TRBV6-2 or TRBV6-3 and TRBJ2-1; a weak D match, TRBD1 (6 bases). The V end lost 2 bases, the J end lost 8 bases, and 10 bases lay between the germline ends. This CDR3 spans 13 amino acids. Germline assignment: CDR1 MNHEY and CDR2 SVGEGT. The CDR3 spells CASSYDGGDEQFF. The CDR3 DNA, read in part, is TGTGCCAGCAGTTACGATGGGGGCGATGAG.

Comment on this clone: With the read ending 3 residues before the CDR3 end, the germline J gene is used to fill in that end. The chain carries TRBV14 and TRBJ2-7, with 8 bases that match TRBD1. Germline V gene sequence: CDR1 SGHDN, CDR2 FVKESK. The CDR3 totals 17 residues. Trimming removed 0 bases from V and 4 bases from J; junction bases left unmatched: 11. The CDR3 loop reads CASSQDRRVRGPYEQYF. Incomplete CDR3 DNA: TGTGCCAGCAGCCAAGATCGACGGGTCAGGGGGCCGTACGAG.

As concerns this clone: The read terminates 3 residues ahead of where the CDR3 ends, so the germline J gene completes it. This chain links TRBV10-3 with TRBJ1-1; 7 bases agree with TRBD1. This CDR3 has 13 residues. Germline CDR1 ENHRY, CDR2 SYGVKD. The CDR3 here is CAIKGTEPLRAFF. Partial CDR3 DNA: TGTGCCATCAAAGGGACAGAGCCCCTGAGA.

In regard to this clone: Read sequence stops 3 residues before the CDR3 end, and the germline J gene provides the missing end. This sequence joins TRBV18 and TRBJ1-2; TRBD1 is a possible D gene (5 bases). Trimming took 3 bases from V and 3 from J, leaving 20 bases between them. Germline loops: CDR1 KGHSH, CDR2 LQKENI. CDR3 size: 17 residues. CDR3 sequence: CASSPVGGLNLDYGYTF. CDR3 DNA, as far as it was read: TGTGCCAGCTCACCTGTCGGGGGTCTCAACCTGGACTATGGC.